Listed below are T cell receptor beta chains from one sample, sequenced in a study of monozygotic twins with inflammatory bowel disease. TCRdb reworked the 5' RACE reads into one entry per CDR3 protein, no DNA. The specimen's table records around 380,000 distinct CDR3 sequences. Sequenced input: blood. The receptors stem from a human donor with ulcerative colitis or Crohn's disease, or a healthy co-twin of an affected twin (not recorded which). CDR3s include the opening cysteine and the closing phenylalanine or tryptophan.

V gene	J gene	CDR3 protein
TRBV2	TRBJ1-1	CASTYMNTEAFF
TRBV21-1	TRBJ1-5	CASSKGRRNSNQPQHF
TRBV3-1	TRBJ2-1	CASSQGIGSYNEQFF
TRBV4-1	TRBJ1-6	CASSQAWNSPLHF
TRBV5-1	TRBJ2-7	CASSGGLAGAAKNEQYF
TRBV5-1	TRBJ2-1	CASSPNRVTGDEQFF
TRBV5-4	TRBJ1-2	CASSLPGVVGYTF
TRBV7-9	TRBJ2-1	CASSLGPLWKILHNEQFF
TRBV4-3	TRBJ2-1	CASSQVLAGGVYNEQFF
TRBV13	TRBJ2-2	CAIDSGILTGELFF
TRBV6-5	TRBJ2-7	CASSNGLGDYLRYEQYF
TRBV7-8	TRBJ2-7	CASSYDSHSYEQYF
TRBV7-9	TRBJ1-1	CASQIGSRGYTEAFF
TRBV7-2	TRBJ2-2	CASSLVSDRVTGELFF
TRBV9	TRBJ2-4	CASSVGTVGDIQYF
TRBV12-3/TRBV12-4	TRBJ2-3	CASSRGSIAGNPDTQYF
TRBV11-1	TRBJ1-4	CASSFSGTGRDSQEKLFF
TRBV4-1	TRBJ1-5	CASSQDGGSGYQPQHF
TRBV6-2/TRBV6-3	TRBJ2-7	CASTYGVGSSSYEQYF
TRBV6-5	TRBJ1-3	CASSYTTGSGNTIYF
TRBV10-3	TRBJ2-5	CAISAVQETQYF
TRBV9	TRBJ2-1	CASSVSGTGRETEQFF
TRBV4-1	TRBJ2-7	CASSQAGGHLEQYF
TRBV29-1	TRBJ2-1	CSVASGRPNEQFF
TRBV5-1	TRBJ2-3	CASSLGTGGFTDTQYF
TRBV5-1	TRBJ2-3	CASSLGQRTDTQYF
TRBV7-9	TRBJ1-1	CASSLIDGGTEAFF
TRBV9	TRBJ2-5	CASSVGVAQETQYF
TRBV4-3	TRBJ2-7	CASSQDQSYEQYF
TRBV5-4	TRBJ2-7	CASSLRRGSSYEQYF
TRBV19	TRBJ1-5	CASSRGPAAYSNQPQHF
TRBV27	TRBJ2-2	CASSRLAPTGELFF
TRBV12-3/TRBV12-4	TRBJ1-3	CASSFNVGNTIYF
TRBV18	TRBJ2-1	CASYHGAERSNEQFF
TRBV2	TRBJ2-4	CASNRDDSPVYF
TRBV25-1	TRBJ2-5	CASSEGTSDIETQYF
TRBV5-1	TRBJ2-1	CASSSSLSNEQFF
TRBV5-6	TRBJ2-7	CASTIAGSSSYEQYF
TRBV19	TRBJ1-1	CATYERTGATEAFF
TRBV5-5	TRBJ1-5	CASSLGAGGGWPQHF
TRBV6-6	TRBJ2-5	CASSYRASGETQYF
TRBV19	TRBJ2-5	CASSPTGQGRETQYF
TRBV20-1	TRBJ2-3	CSASGGQGDTDTQYF
TRBV28	TRBJ1-4	CASSLLLAETTNEKLFF
TRBV12-3/TRBV12-4	TRBJ2-5	CASSPAGPQETQYF
TRBV6-2/TRBV6-3	TRBJ2-1	CASSYGGGHEQFF
TRBV13	TRBJ1-6	CASSSDRGGSPLHF
TRBV20-1	TRBJ1-1	CSARDPGQPNTEAFF
TRBV14	TRBJ1-1	CASSQVIRGTEAFF
TRBV20-1	TRBJ1-5	CSASFVQGGRQPQHF
TRBV24-1	TRBJ2-1	CATSRTGGRDEQFF